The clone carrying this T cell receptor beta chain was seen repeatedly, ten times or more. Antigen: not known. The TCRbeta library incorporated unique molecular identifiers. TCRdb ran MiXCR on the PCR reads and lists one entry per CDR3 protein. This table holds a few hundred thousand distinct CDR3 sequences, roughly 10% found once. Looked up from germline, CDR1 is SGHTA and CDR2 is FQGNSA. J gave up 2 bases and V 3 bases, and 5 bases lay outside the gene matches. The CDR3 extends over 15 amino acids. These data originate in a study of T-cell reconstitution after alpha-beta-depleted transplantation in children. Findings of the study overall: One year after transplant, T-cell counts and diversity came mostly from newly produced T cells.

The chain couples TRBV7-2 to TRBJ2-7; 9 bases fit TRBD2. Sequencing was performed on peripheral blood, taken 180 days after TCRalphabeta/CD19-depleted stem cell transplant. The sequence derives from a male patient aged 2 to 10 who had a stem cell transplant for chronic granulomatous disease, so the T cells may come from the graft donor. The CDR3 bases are TGTGCCAGCAGCTTCGGACTAGCGACCGCCTACGAGCAGTACTTC. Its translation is CASSFGLATAYEQYF.